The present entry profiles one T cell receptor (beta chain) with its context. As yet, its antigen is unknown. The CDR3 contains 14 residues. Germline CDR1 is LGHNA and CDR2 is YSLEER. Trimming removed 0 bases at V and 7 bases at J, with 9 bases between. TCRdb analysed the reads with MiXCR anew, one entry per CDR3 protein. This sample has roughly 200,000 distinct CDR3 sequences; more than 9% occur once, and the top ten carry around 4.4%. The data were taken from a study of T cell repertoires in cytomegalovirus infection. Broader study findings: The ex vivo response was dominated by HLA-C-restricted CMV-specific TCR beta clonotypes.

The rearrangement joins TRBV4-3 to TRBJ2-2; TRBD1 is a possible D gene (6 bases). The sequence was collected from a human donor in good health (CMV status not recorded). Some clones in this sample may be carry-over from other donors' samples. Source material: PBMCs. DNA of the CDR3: TGCGCCAGCAGCCAAGACAGGGGAGTCGGGGAGCTGTTTTTT. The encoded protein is CASSQDRGVGELFF.